The sample holds a few counts of the clone carrying this TCR beta chain. Its antigen is currently unknown. This sample stems from a study of T-cell reconstitution after alpha-beta-depleted transplantation in children. Notes on the study in general: TCRbeta diversity was high at day 60 in some patients (a result of surviving recipient T cells and thymic progenitors). Reportedly, roughly two months post-transplant, alpha-beta T cells arose from several hundred expanded graft clones. T-cell counts and diversity were attributed mostly to newly produced T cells one year after transplant.

Deletions cut 5 bases from V and 0 bases from J, with 17 bases between. The CDR3 extends over 16 amino acids. The germline V gene encodes CDR1 SGHVS and CDR2 FQNEAQ. Unique molecular identifiers tagged the TCRbeta library. TCRdb called the PCR reads again in MiXCR, with one record for every CDR3 protein. The sample includes around 700,000 distinct CDR3 sequences, over 10% seen only once; the top ten take 0.79%. The input for sequencing was PBMCs, taken before TCRalphabeta/CD19-depleted stem cell transplant. The chain employs TRBV7-8 and TRBJ2-7; a possible D gene is TRBD1 (6 bases). The receptor's source is a girl aged 2 to 9 with congenital amegakaryocytic thrombocytopenia, due to receive a stem cell transplant. This chain's CDR3 is CASSVTMTGNSYEQYF. In DNA, the CDR3 is TGTGCCAGCAGCGTCACTATGACAGGCAACTCCTACGAGCAGTACTTC.